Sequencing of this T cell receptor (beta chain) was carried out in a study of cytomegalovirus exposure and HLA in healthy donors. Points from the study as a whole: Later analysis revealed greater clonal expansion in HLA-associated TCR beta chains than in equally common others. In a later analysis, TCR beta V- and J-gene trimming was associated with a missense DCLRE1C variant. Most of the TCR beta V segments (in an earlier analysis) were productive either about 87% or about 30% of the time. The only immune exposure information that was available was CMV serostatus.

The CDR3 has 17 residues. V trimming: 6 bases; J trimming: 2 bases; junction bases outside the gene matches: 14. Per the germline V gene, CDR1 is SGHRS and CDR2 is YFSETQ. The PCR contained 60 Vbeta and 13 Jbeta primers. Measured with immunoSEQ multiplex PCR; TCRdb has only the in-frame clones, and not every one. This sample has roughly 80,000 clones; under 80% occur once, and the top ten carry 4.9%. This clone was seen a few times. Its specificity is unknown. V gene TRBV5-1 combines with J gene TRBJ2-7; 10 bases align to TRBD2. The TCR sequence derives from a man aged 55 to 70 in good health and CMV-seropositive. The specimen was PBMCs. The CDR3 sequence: CASTHQALAGDPYEQYF. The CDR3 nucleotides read TGCGCCAGCACCCATCAGGCGCTAGCGGGAGATCCCTACGAGCAGTACTTC.